The 7 T cell receptor beta chains below were found in one sample sequenced in a study of cytomegalovirus exposure and HLA in healthy donors. The method was immunoSEQ multiplex PCR; TCRdb's version includes in-frame clones alone and lacks a portion of them. In the table there are under 200,000 clones, approximately 89% of which are singletons. Sequenced material: PBMCs. All receptors derive from a man aged 18 to 30 in good health and CMV-seropositive.

The rearrangement uses TRBV27 and TRBJ2-1; maybe TRBD2 (5 bases). This CDR3 spans 16 amino acids. V gave up 1 base and J gave up 3 bases, with 13 bases separating them. From germline, CDR1 is MNHEY and CDR2 SMNVEV (reference sequence). This CDR3 is CASSLLSSTNYNEQFF. In DNA form, the CDR3 reads TGTGCCAGCAGTTTATTGTCTAGCACTAACTACAATGAGCAGTTCTTC.

This rearrangement joins TRBV2 to TRBJ2-7; TRBD2 might be the D (6 bases). V lost 3 bases and J lost 1, with 10 bases in between. Germline V gene sequence: CDR1 SNHLY, CDR2 FYNNEI. The CDR3 is 14 residues long. The CDR3 here is CASSERGISYEQYF. In DNA form, the CDR3 reads TGTGCCAGCAGTGAGCGGGGAATTTCCTACGAGCAGTACTTC.

V usage is TRBV28 and J usage is TRBJ1-2; 7 bases agree with TRBD1. The trim removed 9 bases at V and 7 bases at J, leaving 14 bases unmatched. The germline V gene encodes CDR1 MDHEN and CDR2 SYDVKM. There are 14 residues in the CDR3. The CDR3 spells CASCPQGRRGGYTF. DNA for the CDR3: TGTGCCAGTTGCCCACAGGGGAGAAGGGGTGGCTACACCTTC.

The chain couples TRBV4-1 to TRBJ2-7; the match to TRBD2 covers 8 bases. The V and J ends lost 0 bases and 7 bases, in that order; junction bases with no gene match: 5. From germline, CDR1 is MGHRA and CDR2 YSYEKL. The CDR3 runs to 14 residues. The DNA of the CDR3 is TGCGCCAGCAGCCAAGAGGCGGGAGGCCAAGAGCAGTACTTC. Translating it yields CASSQEAGGQEQYF.

V usage is TRBV5-1 and J usage is TRBJ2-3; TRBD2 matches at 8 bases. The CDR3 has 20 residues. Germline V gene lookup returns CDR1 SGHRS and CDR2 YFSETQ. Losses at the gene ends were 0 bases for V and 0 bases for J; bases not matched to a gene: 15. The CDR3 DNA is TGCGCCAGCAGCTTGGCTGGTACAGGATCGGGAGGGTCTAGCACAGATACGCAGTATTTT. Encoded protein: CASSLAGTGSGGSSTDTQYF.

This clone has a single count. V and J are TRBV4-2 and TRBJ1-4, with D perhaps matching TRBD1 (5 bases). The CDR3 is 18 amino acids. The germline CDR1 and CDR2 sequences are LGHNA and YNFKEQ. V was clipped by 0 bases and J by 7 bases, with 21 bases between them. The CDR3 loop is CASSQEYQGEGVLEKLFF. CDR3 sequence (DNA): TGTGCCAGCAGCCAAGAGTACCAAGGGGAAGGAGTCCTTGAAAAACTGTTTTTT.

The CDR3 nucleotides are TGTGCCAGCAGTTTGAGCTGGGACAGGGTAGCCGGGGAGCTGTTTTTT. This codes for CASSLSWDRVAGELFF. The chain is built from TRBV27 and TRBJ2-2; 9 nucleotides align to TRBD1. V lost 3 bases and J lost 6; bases outside the gene matches: 8. Germline V gene data show CDR1 as MNHEY and CDR2 as SMNVEV (reference sequence). The CDR3 covers 16 residues.